Listed below are T cell receptor beta chains from one sample, sequenced in a study of blood T cell repertoires in COVID-19. The repertoire was sequenced with immunoSEQ multiplex PCR; TCRdb's copy has only in-frame clones and lacks some. The sample carries about 42,000 clones, about 85% recorded once. The specimen was peripheral blood. These receptors all stem from a man aged 50-59 years with active COVID-19. Both conserved end residues are part of each CDR3. Fields, in order: D gene, V gene, J gene, clone size, CDR3 DNA, CDR3 protein. D genes are given only for firm matches. Only some rows state a clone size, as once, few, many or a class for expanded clones.

TRBD2	TRBV29-1	TRBJ2-1	-	TGCAGCGCCGAGGTTGGCGGGAGGGGCTCGGGGTTCTTC	CSAEVGGRGSGFF
TRBD1	TRBV7-2	TRBJ2-5	-	TGTGCCAGCAGCTTAGCGCACGACAGGGCGCAAGAGACCCAGTACTTC	CASSLAHDRAQETQYF
TRBD2	TRBV5-1	TRBJ2-3	-	TGCGCCAGCAGCTTAGGAAGCGGGGGGGCCGGAGATACGCAGTATTTT	CASSLGSGGAGDTQYF
TRBD1	TRBV6-2/TRBV6-3	TRBJ1-2	-	TGTGCCAGCAGCTCCCGACAGGGGGCCGTCTATGGCTACACCTTC	CASSSRQGAVYGYTF
-	TRBV3-1/TRBV3-2	TRBJ2-3	-	TGTGCCAGCAGCCGACGAACGAGGGCAGATACGCAGTATTTT	CASSRRTRADTQYF
-	TRBV5-4	TRBJ2-2	-	TGTGCCAGCAGCCGTCCCGGGAAGGGTCGTGTCACCGGGGAGCTGTTTTTT	CASSRPGKGRVTGELFF
TRBD1	TRBV5-1	TRBJ2-3	-	TGCGCCAGCAGCTCGACAGGGGGTTTTTCAGATACGCAGTATTTT	CASSSTGGFSDTQYF
TRBD2	TRBV5-8	TRBJ2-1	once	TGTGCCAGCAGCTTGGCCTGGACTAGCGGGAGAAACTACAATGAGCAGTTCTTC	CASSLAWTSGRNYNEQFF
-	TRBV24-1	TRBJ2-1	once	TGTGCCACCAGTGAAGTGGGGCAGCAGTTCTTC	CATSEVGQQFF
TRBD2	TRBV5-4	TRBJ2-3	-	TGTGCCAGCAGGTTCCAGGGACTAGCGGGAGCATCCGATACGCAGTATTTT	CASRFQGLAGASDTQYF
TRBD1	TRBV6-5	TRBJ2-3	-	TGTGCCATCCAACAGGGGTTGACAGATACGCAGTATTTT	CAIQQGLTDTQYF
-	TRBV7-9	TRBJ2-5	-	TGTGCCAGCAGCTTCAGAGGGAACCAAGAGACCCAGTACTTC	CASSFRGNQETQYF
TRBD1	TRBV28	TRBJ2-7	once	TGTGCCAGCACCCTCGGGACAGGGGCTGCCTACGAGCAGTACTTC	CASTLGTGAAYEQYF
-	TRBV4-1	TRBJ2-2	-	TGCGCCAGCAGCCAAGATCCGGAGGCATATCGGGAGCTGTTTTTT	CASSQDPEAYRELFF
TRBD2	TRBV7-2	TRBJ2-3	-	TGTGCCAGCAGCCCACGGTTGGCGGGGGGTGGTCATACGCAGTATTTT	CASSPRLAGGGHTQYF
TRBD2	TRBV11-3	TRBJ2-1	-	TGTGCCAGCAGCGGGTCGACTAGCGGGTTTCCTTTCGAGCAGTTCTTC	CASSGSTSGFPFEQFF
TRBD1	TRBV4-2	TRBJ1-2	-	TGTGCCAGCAGCCAAGAGACAGGGGACCTTAGCTATGGCTACACCTTC	CASSQETGDLSYGYTF
TRBD1	TRBV7-3	TRBJ2-1	-	TGTGCCAGCAGCCCAGACAGGGCCTCCTACAATGAGCAGTTCTTC	CASSPDRASYNEQFF
TRBD1	TRBV4-2	TRBJ1-2	-	TGTGCCAGCAGCCAAAAAGCCAAGACAGGGACCGAGATCAGATTC	CASSQKAKTGTEIRF
-	TRBV12-3/TRBV12-4	TRBJ2-5	-	TGTGCCAGCAGTTTAGGGGCGGGGAAGACCCAGTACTTC	CASSLGAGKTQYF
TRBD1	TRBV27	TRBJ1-6	-	TGTGCCAGCAGACCCCCAACAGGGGGTTATTCACCCCTCCACTTT	CASRPPTGGYSPLHF
-	TRBV3-1/TRBV3-2	TRBJ1-2	-	TGTGCCAGCAGCCAAGATCGGCGGAGTAAACGGGATGGCTACACCTTC	CASSQDRRSKRDGYTF
-	TRBV11-3	TRBJ2-3	once	TGTGCCAGCAGCCCCCCCTCAGATACGCAGTATTTT	CASSPPSDTQYF
TRBD1	TRBV2	TRBJ2-7	-	TGTGCCAGCCATAAGGGACAGGGACCATACGAGCAGTACTTC	CASHKGQGPYEQYF
-	TRBV5-1	TRBJ1-6	few	TGCGCCAGCAGTTACGGGAATTCACCCCTCCACTTT	CASSYGNSPLHF
-	TRBV12-1	TRBJ1-3	once	TGTGCCAGCAGACACGACAGGGGCTCTGGAAACACCATATATTTT	CASRHDRGSGNTIYF
-	TRBV11-1	TRBJ2-3	-	TGTGCCAGCAGCTTAGGGCAGGAATTTTCAGATACGCAGTATTTT	CASSLGQEFSDTQYF
TRBD1	TRBV5-4	TRBJ1-2	-	TGTGCCAGCAGCTCAAGGACAGGGAGAGACCGCGGCTACACCTTC	CASSSRTGRDRGYTF
TRBD1	TRBV4-1	TRBJ1-2	once	TGCGCCAGCAGCCAAGAGGGGACAGCGAGGGTATATGGCTACACCTTC	CASSQEGTARVYGYTF
TRBD1	TRBV5-1	TRBJ1-3	-	TGCGCCAGCACCGTCGGACAGGGGGTGGGAAACACCATATATTTT	CASTVGQGVGNTIYF
TRBD1	TRBV3-1/TRBV3-2	TRBJ2-5	-	TGTGCCAGCAGCCAAGGGGACAGACAAGAGACCCAGTACTTC	CASSQGDRQETQYF
TRBD2	TRBV6-1	TRBJ2-7	-	TGTGCCAGCAGTGAACAACTAGCGGGCTCCTACGAGCAGTACTTC	CASSEQLAGSYEQYF
-	TRBV28	TRBJ2-7	-	TGTGCCAGCTCCCGCCTGGGGAGTCTTTACGAGCAGTACTTC	CASSRLGSLYEQYF
-	TRBV2	TRBJ2-7	few	TGTGCCAGCAGCAGGGACTTCATGGCCGCCGAGCAGTACTTC	CASSRDFMAAEQYF
TRBD1	TRBV6-5	TRBJ1-1	-	TGTGCCAGCAGCCTAGCCGGGACAGCGAACACTGAAGCTTTCTTT	CASSLAGTANTEAFF
-	TRBV5-1	TRBJ1-4	-	TGCGCCAGCAGCTTCGCGGGGGTTAATGAAAAACTGTTTTTT	CASSFAGVNEKLFF
-	TRBV29-1	TRBJ2-1	-	TGCAGCGTTGTGAGGGTGGGCAATGAGCAGTTCTTC	CSVVRVGNEQFF
TRBD1	TRBV5-5	TRBJ2-3	few	TGTGCCAGCAGCGAAGGGACAGGCATCACAGATACGCAGTATTTT	CASSEGTGITDTQYF
TRBD2	TRBV7-9	TRBJ2-1	-	TGTGCCAGCAGCTTAGCGTACCTAGCGGAGGCTGAGCAGTTCTTC	CASSLAYLAEAEQFF
-	TRBV7-9	TRBJ1-1	-	TGTGCCAGCAGCATCGGTGGGGGGAGAACTGAAGCTTTCTTT	CASSIGGGRTEAFF
TRBD1	TRBV24-1	TRBJ2-5	-	TGTGCCACCAGTGATGCCTCGGGACAGCTCCAAGAGACCCAGTACTTC	CATSDASGQLQETQYF
-	TRBV12-3/TRBV12-4	TRBJ2-3	-	TGTGCCAGCAGTTTTCCAGGGACAGATACGCAGTATTTT	CASSFPGTDTQYF
TRBD2	TRBV7-9	TRBJ2-7	few	TGTGCCAGCAGCAAGACTAGCGGGCCTACCTACGAGCAGTACTTC	CASSKTSGPTYEQYF
TRBD1	TRBV6-2/TRBV6-3	TRBJ1-5	-	TGTGCCAGCAGTTCCGATGGATCAGGGGGGACTCAGCCCCAGCATTTT	CASSSDGSGGTQPQHF
TRBD2	TRBV3-1/TRBV3-2	TRBJ2-3	-	TGTGCCAGCAGCCTCGAGGGGCTAGCGGGAGGGGGCACAGATACGCAGTATTTT	CASSLEGLAGGGTDTQYF
-	TRBV6-2/TRBV6-3	TRBJ1-1	-	TGTGCCAGCAGCCCGGCCCCTTATATGAACACTGAAGCTTTCTTT	CASSPAPYMNTEAFF
-	TRBV11-2	TRBJ2-3	-	TGTGCCAGCAGCTTAGCTTCCCCGGACTCCCGGGATACGCAGTATTTT	CASSLASPDSRDTQYF
-	TRBV5-1	TRBJ2-2	-	TGCGCCAGCAGCTTACAAGCGAACACCGGGGAGCTGTTTTTT	CASSLQANTGELFF
-	TRBV2	TRBJ2-4	-	TGTGCCAGCAGTGTCGAAAGACTAGCCAAAAACATTCAGTACTTC	CASSVERLAKNIQYF
-	TRBV11-3	TRBJ2-7	-	TGTGCCAGCGGAGGGAGGTCCTACGAGCAGTACTTC	CASGGRSYEQYF
-	TRBV7-2	TRBJ1-4	-	TGTGCCAGCAGCTTGGGAGTAAATGAAAAACTGTTTTTT	CASSLGVNEKLFF